The 21 T cell receptor beta chains presented below share a single source sample, sequenced in a study of blood T cell repertoires in COVID-19 (dated by TCRdb to 2018 to 2021). The library relied on the immunoSEQ multiplex PCR assay. TCRdb stores this immuneACCESS table with in-frame sequences only. Part of the clones is absent; in the studies checked, under half of the shortfall reflects unresolved V genes, and no reason is known for the rest. The sample table contains about 100,000 clones; only one count was recorded for about 77% of them. The ten most abundant clones make up over 30% of the sample. The sequenced sample was peripheral blood. These receptors all stem from a man between 65 and 85 years old with active or convalescent COVID-19.

This clone has more than one count but fewer than ten. The chain is built from TRBV28 and TRBJ2-7, with TRBD2 as a possible D gene (6 bases). The CDR3 runs 15 residues. V lost 0 bases to trimming and J lost 3 bases, with 12 bases between them. Germline CDR1 and CDR2: MDHEN and SYDVKM. The CDR3 loop is CASSLWGGEGYEQYF. The DNA for the CDR3 is TGTGCCAGCAGTTTATGGGGGGGAGAGGGCTACGAGCAGTACTTC.

The chain has TRBV18 and TRBJ1-6, with D possibly TRBD1 on 6 matching bases. Germline assignment: CDR1 KGHSH and CDR2 LQKENI. The CDR3 covers 13 residues. V lost 7 bases and J lost 6, with 10 bases in between. The CDR3 reads CASLSGVNSPLHF. Written as DNA, the CDR3 is TGTGCCAGCTTATCAGGGGTTAATTCACCCCTCCACTTT.

This clone was counted only a few times. The chain is built from TRBV9 and TRBJ2-1, with TRBD2 as a possible D gene (5 bases). The germline CDR1 and CDR2 sequences are SGDLS and YYNGEE. Trimming stripped 3 bases from V and 0 bases from J, with 13 bases between. The CDR3 totals 16 residues. The CDR3, as DNA: TGTGCCAGCAGCGCGACGAGCGGCCTCTCCTACAATGAGCAGTTCTTC. The encoded protein is CASSATSGLSYNEQFF.

The V call is TRBV29-1, the J call TRBJ2-1; weak D call: TRBD1 (5 bases). The germline V gene has CDR1 SQVTM and CDR2 ANQGSEA. Trimming stripped 1 base from V and 6 bases from J, with 10 bases between. This CDR3 has 13 amino acids. CDR3 DNA: TGCAGCGTTGAAGTGAGTAGGGGCAATGAGCAGTTCTTC. Protein sequence: CSVEVSRGNEQFF.

The V and J genes are TRBV3-1 (or the pseudogene TRBV3-2) and TRBJ1-6; 10 bases map to TRBD1. CDR3 length: 16 residues. With V trimmed by 4 bases and J by 6 bases, 6 bases remained unmatched. Germline V gene data show CDR1 as LGHDT and CDR2 as YNNKEL (reference sequence). CDR3 DNA: TGTGCCAGCAGCCCCTGGACAGGGGGATCTAATTCACCCCTCCACTTT. It is translated as CASSPWTGGSNSPLHF.

The chain's CDR3 is CASSSPGLAASGTGELFF. The CDR3 DNA reads TGTGCCAGCAGTTCACCGGGACTAGCGGCTTCGGGGACCGGGGAGCTGTTTTTT. The chain carries TRBV28 and TRBJ2-2, with 11 bases fitting TRBD2. J lost 5 bases, V lost 4 bases, and 12 bases had no gene match. Per the germline V gene, CDR1 is MDHEN and CDR2 is SYDVKM. The CDR3 has 18 residues.

The CDR3 region has the DNA TGTGCCAGCAGCTCCTACGAAAGTCTGAATGAAAAACTGTTTTTT. Translation: CASSSYESLNEKLFF. The chain couples TRBV11-2 to TRBJ1-4; D ambiguous. The V end was cut by 4 bases, the J end by 5 bases, with 14 bases between. Germline V gene lookup returns CDR1 SGHAT and CDR2 FQNNGV. This CDR3 region has 15 residues.

This clone was found once. This rearrangement joins TRBV9 to TRBJ1-5, with D maybe TRBD1 (6 bases). This CDR3 contains 14 residues. V gave up 3 bases and J gave up 5 bases, with 12 bases separating them. Looked up from germline, CDR1 is SGDLS and CDR2 is YYNGEE. The CDR3 spells CASSASGDHQPQHF. CDR3 nucleotides: TGTGCCAGCAGCGCGTCAGGGGATCATCAGCCCCAGCATTTT.

The V and J genes are TRBV12-3 or TRBV12-4 and TRBJ2-1; no clear D. Trimming removed 3 bases from V and 9 bases from J, with 12 bases in between. CDR3 length equals 13 residues. CDR3 DNA sequence: TGTGCCAGCAGTTTGTGGCTAGTGGGTGAGCAGTTCTTC. Amino acid sequence: CASSLWLVGEQFF.

V and J are TRBV19 and TRBJ2-6, with 10 bases lining up with TRBD1. Germline CDR1 is LNHDA and CDR2 is SQIVND (reference sequence). The CDR3 runs 20 residues. V lost 5 bases, J lost 9 bases, and 22 bases stayed unmatched. CDR3 residues: CASSLNRQGAISLGGNVLTF. CDR3 nucleotide sequence: TGTGCCAGTAGTTTAAACCGACAGGGGGCTATATCTTTGGGTGGCAACGTCCTGACTTTC. Full variable domain (remainder filled in from reference TRBV19 and TRBJ2-6): DGGITQSPKYLFRKEGQNVTLSCEQNLNHDAMYWYRQDPGQGLRLIYYSQIVNDFQKGDIAEGYSVSREKKESFPLTVTSAQKNPTAFYLCASSLNRQGAISLGGNVLTFGAGSRLTVL.

J is TRBJ2-5 and V is TRBV19; 14 positions match TRBD2. V gave up 7 bases and J gave up 4 bases; unmatched junction bases: 5. CDR3 size: 15 residues. Germline-derived CDR1 and CDR2 are LNHDA and SQIVND (reference sequence). The CDR3: CASTDGTSGGETQYF. The DNA of the CDR3 is TGTGCCAGTACTGACGGGACTAGCGGGGGAGAGACCCAGTACTTC.

This chain connects TRBV9 to TRBJ2-5; 7 nucleotides agree with TRBD2. Germline CDR1 is SGDLS and CDR2 is YYNGEE. This CDR3 contains 16 residues. The V gene end was trimmed by 0 bases and the J gene end by 3 bases; junction bases not matched to a gene: 8. The CDR3 region is CASSVGLAGVEETQYF. The CDR3 DNA reads TGTGCCAGCAGCGTAGGACTTGCGGGAGTCGAAGAGACCCAGTACTTC.

V gene TRBV30 combines with J gene TRBJ2-2; D gene unclear. This CDR3 spans 14 amino acids. Trimming left V 0 bases short and J 3 bases short, with 8 bases between. CDR1 and CDR2 from the germline V gene are GTSNPN and SVGIG (reference sequence). The CDR3 region has the DNA TGTGCCTGGAGTGTTCGGTTAGACACCGGGGAGCTGTTTTTT. Amino acid sequence: CAWSVRLDTGELFF.

This clone was counted between two and nine times. The chain combines TRBV10-3 with TRBJ2-1, with 9 bases lining up with TRBD2. V dropped 6 bases and J dropped 2; count of bases not matched to a gene: 11. The germline CDR1 and CDR2 sequences are ENHRY and SYGVKD. This CDR3 is built from 17 residues. CDR3 sequence reads: CAIRPHIAGDTYNEQFF. Written as DNA, the CDR3 is TGTGCCATCAGGCCGCATATAGCGGGAGATACCTACAATGAGCAGTTCTTC.

The chain carries TRBV3-1 (or the pseudogene TRBV3-2) and TRBJ2-2; no reliable D call. The V end was cut by 0 bases, the J end by 3 bases, with 8 bases between. The germline CDR1 and CDR2 sequences are LGHDT and YNNKEL (reference sequence). The CDR3 is made up of 15 amino acids. The chain's CDR3 is CASSQDPQYTGELFF. The CDR3 region has the DNA TGTGCCAGCAGCCAAGATCCACAGTACACCGGGGAGCTGTTTTTT.

This clone was counted between two and nine times. The rearrangement links TRBV9 to TRBJ2-3, with a possible D match to TRBD1 (5 bases). Trimming took 3 bases from V and 0 from J, leaving 11 bases between them. The CDR3 loop spans 15 amino acids. Germline-derived CDR1 and CDR2 are SGDLS and YYNGEE. The CDR3 spells CASSARGPSTDTQYF. In DNA, the CDR3 is TGTGCCAGCAGCGCTAGGGGCCCTAGCACAGATACGCAGTATTTT.

The chain employs TRBV3-1 (or the pseudogene TRBV3-2) and TRBJ2-1; TRBD2 agrees at 11 bases. From germline, CDR1 is LGHDT and CDR2 YNNKEL (reference sequence). Germline trimming cut 3 bases from V and 3 bases from J; bases unmatched to any gene: 7. The CDR3 contains 17 residues. The CDR3 here is CASSHYGSGGDYNEQFF. CDR3 DNA sequence: TGTGCCAGCAGCCACTACGGTAGCGGGGGGGACTACAATGAGCAGTTCTTC.

This CDR3 reads CASSYSRFSYEQYF. In DNA form, the CDR3 reads TGTGCCAGCAGTTACTCGAGGTTCTCCTACGAGCAGTACTTC. The chain joins TRBV6-5 to TRBJ2-7; D is undetermined. The germline gives CDR1 MNHEY, CDR2 SVGAGI. Trimming removed 0 bases from V and 0 bases from J, with 6 bases in between. CDR3 size: 14 residues.

This sequence joins TRBV5-4 and TRBJ1-4; 7 bases agree with TRBD1. CDR1 SGHNT and CDR2 YYREEE come from the germline V gene (reference sequence). Germline trimming cut 4 bases from V and 4 bases from J; bases unmatched to any gene: 4. This CDR3 region has 14 residues. The chain's CDR3 is CASSVGQSNEKLFF. The CDR3 DNA reads TGTGCCAGCAGCGTGGGACAGAGTAATGAAAAACTGTTTTTT.

This clone appeared a few times. The J gene is TRBJ1-2, the V gene TRBV28, with unresolved D. This CDR3 spans 15 amino acids. Germline CDR1 and CDR2: MDHEN and SYDVKM. The V end lost 2 bases, the J end lost 1 base, and 11 bases lay between the germline ends. The CDR3 DNA sequence: TGTGCCAGCAGTTTAACCCCCACTAGTAACTATGGCTACACCTTC. This translates into CASSLTPTSNYGYTF.

The V gene is TRBV4-2, the J gene TRBJ2-1, with TRBD2 matching 8 bases. Losses at the gene ends were 0 bases for V and 0 bases for J; bases not matched to a gene: 13. The CDR3 length is 20 residues. The germline V gene encodes CDR1 LGHNA and CDR2 YNFKEQ. The DNA of the CDR3 is TGTGCCAGCAGCCAAGATAGGGCGGGGGGAGCCGGGGTCTCCTACAATGAGCAGTTCTTC. Its translation: CASSQDRAGGAGVSYNEQFF.